The T cell receptor beta chain described here comes from a study of blood T cells in healthy people across ages. A J-beta primer mix and a sample-barcoded 5' primer were used in a second PCR of about 7 to 12 cycles. TCRdb re-called the 5' RACE reads through MiXCR, storing one row per CDR3 protein. Among fewer than 700,000 distinct CDR3 sequences listed, approximately 40% were seen once. V lost 6 bases to trimming and J lost 8 bases, with 13 bases between them. The CDR3 totals 13 residues. Germline values: CDR1 WNHNN, CDR2 SYGVQD (reference sequence). The receptor comes from a man of 80 years or more in good health. Sequenced sample: blood. The V and J genes are TRBV10-1 and TRBJ2-2, with D possibly being TRBD2 (6 bases). The CDR3 here is CASSSSGTGELFF. CDR3 coding DNA: TGCGCCAGCAGCTCTTCAGGGACTGGGGAGCTGTTTTTT.